This T cell receptor beta chain was recovered during a study of blood T cell repertoires in COVID-19. Study-wide background: The study drew acute and convalescent COVID-19 samples from the United States, Italy and Spain. In each case, the material was cDNA or gDNA derived from T cells, B-cell-depleted T cells, or PBMCs.

As originally analysed: Scientists estimated how many nucleated cells there were by amplifying reference gene primers. The data were produced by immunoSEQ multiplex PCR, yet TCRdb's version contains in-frame clones alone and is incomplete. V and J calls and clone size follow that table, whereas D and trimming were derived from the DNA. The sample includes tens of thousands of clones, about nine tenths of them seen just once. The receptor was isolated from a man aged 55-75 years with acute or convalescent COVID-19. The sample consisted of peripheral blood.

The CDR3 DNA reads as TGTGCCAGCAGTGGGGGACAGGGGGGTTATCAGCCCCAGCATTTT. It specifies CASSGGQGGYQPQHF. This chain connects TRBV2 to TRBJ1-5, with TRBD1 matching over 11 bases. This CDR3 has 15 residues. CDR1 and CDR2 from the germline V gene are SNHLY and FYNNEI. With 4 bases clipped from V and 5 bases from J, the junction kept 4 bases outside the gene matches.